This TCR beta chain was sequenced for a study of T cells after yellow fever vaccination. This clonotype was found many times. TCRdb re-called the 5' RACE reads with MiXCR, one entry per CDR3 protein. The sample has roughly 16,000 distinct CDR3 sequences, roughly 3.7% seen once. Study-level results: Most primary-vaccination clones reappeared after the booster (about 97% CD4, roughly 88% CD8).

Specimen: PBMCs, either bulk or a sorted T-cell subset (CD4+, CD8+, memory, or dextramer-sorted; not recorded which), collected 15 days after the yellow fever booster vaccination. The clonotype originates from a man aged 25 to 40 who received the YFV17D yellow fever vaccine.

The CDR3 DNA is TGTGCCAGCAGCGTAGCGATAGCCACTAGCACAGATACGCAGTATTTT. Protein product: CASSVAIATSTDTQYF. This rearrangement joins TRBV9 to TRBJ2-3, with D unresolved. The CDR3 is 16 residues long. V lost 0 bases and J lost 0, with 11 bases in between. CDR1 and CDR2 (germline): SGDLS, YYNGEE.